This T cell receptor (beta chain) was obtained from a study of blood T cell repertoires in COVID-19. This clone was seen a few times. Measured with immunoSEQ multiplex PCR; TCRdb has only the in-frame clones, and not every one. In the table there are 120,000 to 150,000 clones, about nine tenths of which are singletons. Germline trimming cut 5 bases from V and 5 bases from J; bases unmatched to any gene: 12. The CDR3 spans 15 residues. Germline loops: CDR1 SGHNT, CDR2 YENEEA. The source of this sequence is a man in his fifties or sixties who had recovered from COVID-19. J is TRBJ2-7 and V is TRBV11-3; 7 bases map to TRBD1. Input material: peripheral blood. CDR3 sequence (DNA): TGTGCCAGCAGCCCCCAGGGACAGTGGGTCCACGAGCAGTACTTC. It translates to CASSPQGQWVHEQYF.